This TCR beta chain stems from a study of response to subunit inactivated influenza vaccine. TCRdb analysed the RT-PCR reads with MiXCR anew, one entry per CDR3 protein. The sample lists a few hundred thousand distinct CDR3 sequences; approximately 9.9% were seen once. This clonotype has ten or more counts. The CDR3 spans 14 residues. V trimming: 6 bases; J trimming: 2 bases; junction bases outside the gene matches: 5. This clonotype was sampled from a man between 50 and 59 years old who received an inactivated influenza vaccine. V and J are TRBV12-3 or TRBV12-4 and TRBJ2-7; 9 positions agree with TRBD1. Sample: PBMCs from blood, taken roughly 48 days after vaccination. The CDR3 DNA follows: TGTGCCAGCAGCGGACAGGGGAATGCCTACGAGCAGTACTTC. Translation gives CASSGQGNAYEQYF.